This T cell receptor (beta chain) was recovered during a study of T cell responses to AZD1222 COVID-19 vaccine. The repertoire was sequenced with immunoSEQ multiplex PCR; TCRdb's copy has only in-frame clones and lacks some. The repertoire holds approximately 140,000 clones, 90% to 95% seen once, with about 3% in the top ten. The V end lost 1 base, the J end lost 4 bases, and 14 bases lay between the germline ends. There are 15 residues in the CDR3. In germline, CDR1 is SQVTM, CDR2 ANQGSEA. This receptor was taken from an adult in good health. The chain joins TRBV29-1 to TRBJ1-3; D remains ambiguous. The input for sequencing was peripheral blood, taken on day 0 of MenACWY control vaccination. The CDR3 protein is CSVEGVGPAGNTIYF. The CDR3 DNA reads as TGCAGCGTTGAAGGAGTAGGGCCCGCCGGAAACACCATATATTTT.